These 27 T cell receptor beta chains originate from one sample sequenced in a study of graft-versus-host responses after intestinal transplantation. The data were produced by immunoSEQ multiplex PCR, yet TCRdb's version contains in-frame clones alone and is incomplete. The repertoire includes approximately 100,000 clones, approximately 87% of them detected once, and less than 0.12% sits in the top ten. The antigens these receptors bind are not known. Sequences were derived from unstimulated CD4+ T cells sorted from spleen or lymph node cells, sampled before intestinal transplant. The receptors stem from a human donor who received an intestinal transplant.

V gene TRBV6-1 combines with J gene TRBJ1-1; D perhaps matches TRBD1 (6 bases). CDR3 length: 15 residues. V was cut by 7 bases and J by 5 bases, with 20 bases left in between. Germline loops: CDR1 MNHNS, CDR2 SASEGT. CDR3 protein: CASTFGTGWGTEAFF. CDR3 nucleotide sequence: TGTGCCAGCACCTTCGGCACAGGGTGGGGGACTGAAGCTTTCTTT.

V and J are TRBV19 and TRBJ1-5; possible D gene TRBD1, 5 bases. CDR3 length equals 13 residues. V was cut by 7 bases and J by 4 bases, with 11 bases left in between. Germline V gene lookup returns CDR1 LNHDA and CDR2 SQIVND (reference sequence). The CDR3 is CASTGQGNQPQHF. DNA of the CDR3: TGTGCCAGTACTGGACAAGGGAATCAGCCCCAGCATTTT.

V is TRBV14 and J is TRBJ2-1; D possibly corresponds to TRBD1 (6 bases). Trimming shortened V by 4 bases and J by 3 bases, and 16 bases separated the two germline ends. The CDR3 is 16 residues long. Germline values: CDR1 SGHDN, CDR2 FVKESK. The CDR3 coding sequence is TGTGCCAGCAGCCGAAGGGCGGACAGATTCTACAATGAGCAGTTCTTC. It yields the protein CASSRRADRFYNEQFF.

In DNA form, the CDR3 reads TGTGCCAGTAGTCCGCAAGCGGGGACGAACACCGGGGAGCTGTTTTTT. This translates into CASSPQAGTNTGELFF. The chain carries TRBV19 and TRBJ2-2; TRBD2 matches at 7 bases. The CDR3 loop spans 16 amino acids. Unmatched junction bases numbered 6, after V lost 5 bases and J lost 0 bases. The germline CDR1 and CDR2 sequences are LNHDA and SQIVND (reference sequence).

V and J are TRBV10-1 and TRBJ2-1, with 11 bases aligning to TRBD2. J lost 6 bases, V lost 3 bases, and 4 bases had no gene match. Germline V gene sequence: CDR1 WNHNN, CDR2 SYGVQD (reference sequence). CDR3 length: 15 amino acids. The CDR3 coding sequence is TGCGCCAGCAGTGACGGACTAGCGGGTATCAATGAGCAGTTCTTC. This translates into CASSDGLAGINEQFF.

The chain recombines TRBV9 with TRBJ2-7; 12 bases match TRBD1. Germline V gene data show CDR1 as SGDLS and CDR2 as YYNGEE. The CDR3 is 15 residues long. The trim removed 0 bases at V and 6 bases at J, leaving 4 bases unmatched. As DNA, the CDR3 is TGTGCCAGCAGCGTAGCGGGACAGGGGGCCGCCGAGCAGTACTTC. The encoded protein is CASSVAGQGAAEQYF.

V and J are TRBV18 and TRBJ1-1; 9 bases fit TRBD1. V was clipped by 6 bases and J by 1 base; unmatched bases: 9. This CDR3 has 16 residues. Germline V lookup: CDR1 KGHSH, CDR2 LQKENI. The CDR3 loop reads CASSLIPGQGNTEAFF. CDR3 DNA: TGTGCCAGCTCCCTAATCCCGGGACAGGGGAACACTGAAGCTTTCTTT.

The chain couples TRBV7-9 to TRBJ1-1, with 9 bases fitting TRBD1. The CDR3 has 17 residues. With 1 base clipped from V and 5 bases from J, the junction kept 11 bases outside the gene matches. CDR1 is SEHNR, CDR2 FQNEAQ, per germline (reference sequence). The DNA of the CDR3 is TGTGCCAGCAGCTTAGTAAAAGGCCCGGGACAGGGTACTGAAGCTTTCTTT. Its translation: CASSLVKGPGQGTEAFF. Full variable domain (outside the CDR3, taken from reference TRBV7-9 and TRBJ1-1): DTGVSQNPRHKITKRGQNVTFRCDPISEHNRLYWYRQTLGQGPEFLTYFQNEAQLEKSRLLSDRFSAERPKGSFSTLEIQRTEQGDSAMYLCASSLVKGPGQGTEAFFGQGTRLTVV.

This chain joins TRBV7-8 and TRBJ1-5, with a tentative D call TRBD1 (5 bases). Germline V gene data show CDR1 as SGHVS and CDR2 as FQNEAQ. Trimming took 3 bases from V and 7 from J, leaving 13 bases between them. This CDR3 spans 14 amino acids. CDR3 amino acids: CASSFASQGQPQHF. CDR3 nucleotides: TGTGCCAGCAGCTTTGCCTCCCAGGGACAGCCCCAGCATTTT.

This clone was counted once. V gene TRBV5-8 combines with J gene TRBJ1-2; unclear D gene. Trimming cost V 3 bases and J 4 bases, with 16 bases left between them. Germline V CDR1 and CDR2: SGHTS, YDEGEE. The CDR3 totals 15 residues. The CDR3 loop reads CASSSARGGSYGYTF. In nucleotides, the CDR3 is TGTGCCAGCAGCTCAGCCCGGGGTGGGAGCTATGGCTACACCTTC.

The chain employs TRBV10-3 and TRBJ2-7; 10 positions match TRBD1. V shed 3 bases and J 4 bases; nucleotides not matched to a gene: 12. The germline gives CDR1 ENHRY, CDR2 SYGVKD. This CDR3 spans 17 amino acids. The CDR3 DNA sequence: TGTGCCATCAGTGAACTCGCCCGGGACAGGGGTCTATACGAGCAGTACTTC. It translates to CAISELARDRGLYEQYF.

The chain uses TRBV7-9 and TRBJ1-6; D remains ambiguous. Germline CDR1 and CDR2: SEHNR and FQNEAQ (reference sequence). Trimming shortened V by 5 bases and J by 9 bases, and 11 bases separated the two germline ends. The CDR3 is 13 amino acids. The CDR3: CASSQVGVSPLHF. The CDR3, as DNA: TGTGCCAGCAGCCAGGTCGGGGTTTCACCCCTCCACTTT.

The chain links TRBV9 to TRBJ1-6, with D possibly being TRBD1 (5 bases). V was clipped by 3 bases and J by 0 bases, with 13 bases between them. CDR1 and CDR2 (germline): SGDLS, YYNGEE. This CDR3 has 17 amino acids. The CDR3 is CASSGGEGSSYNSPLHF. The CDR3 DNA follows: TGTGCCAGCAGCGGAGGGGAGGGCAGCTCCTATAATTCACCCCTCCACTTT.

In this sample, this clone turned up a few times. This sequence joins TRBV5-6 and TRBJ1-6; 7 bases agree with TRBD1. This CDR3 contains 15 residues. The J segment lost 10 bases and the V segment lost 1 base, leaving 8 bases of the junction unmatched. Germline V gives CDR1 SGHDT, CDR2 YYEEEE. CDR3 sequence reads: CASSLYQARGSPLHF. CDR3 DNA: TGTGCCAGCAGCTTGTACCAGGCCAGGGGGTCACCCCTCCACTTT.

This clone turned up a few times. The chain joins TRBV10-3 to TRBJ1-2; 7 positions match TRBD1. Trimming cost V 6 bases and J 4 bases; bases outside gene matches: 8. The V gene's germline CDR1 is ENHRY and CDR2 SYGVKD. CDR3 length equals 14 residues. The CDR3 reads CAIRSPGQTYGYTF. In DNA form, the CDR3 reads TGTGCCATCAGATCCCCGGGACAGACCTATGGCTACACCTTC.

The V and J genes are TRBV9 and TRBJ1-6; 8 bases fit TRBD1. The CDR3 spans 15 residues. V dropped 2 bases and J dropped 4; count of bases not matched to a gene: 2. Germline V CDR1 and CDR2: SGDLS, YYNGEE. CDR3 region: CASSVTGEYNSPLHF. The CDR3 DNA reads as TGTGCCAGCAGCGTGACAGGGGAATATAATTCACCCCTCCACTTT. Supplemented by reference TRBV9 and TRBJ1-6, the full variable domain reads DSGVTQTPKHLITATGQRVTLRCSPRSGDLSVYWYQQSLDQGLQFLIQYYNGEERAKGNILERFSAQQFPDLHSELNLSSLELGDSALYFCASSVTGEYNSPLHFGNGTRLTVT.

The V call is TRBV10-3, the J call TRBJ1-5; D is unresolved. The CDR3 covers 13 residues. Trimming shortened V by 4 bases and J by 6 bases, and 10 bases separated the two germline ends. CDR1 and CDR2 (germline): ENHRY, SYGVKD. CDR3 sequence reads: CAISASEAQPQHF. CDR3 sequence (DNA): TGTGCCATCAGTGCCTCGGAGGCTCAGCCCCAGCATTTT.

V is TRBV4-1 and J is TRBJ2-3, with D uncertain. Trimming removed 5 bases from V and 5 bases from J, with 8 bases in between. Germline-derived CDR1 and CDR2 are MGHRA and YSYEKL. The CDR3 runs 12 residues. DNA of the CDR3: TGCGCCAGCAGCACTAATAGAGATACGCAGTATTTT. It is translated as CASSTNRDTQYF.

This clone was recorded only once. The chain carries TRBV6-5 and TRBJ1-2; TRBD1 is a possible D gene (5 bases). The CDR3 covers 12 residues. Trimming cost V 3 bases and J 8 bases, with 10 bases left between them. CDR1 is MNHEY, CDR2 SVGAGI, per germline. The CDR3 bases are TGTGCCAGCAGTTATTCAGGGTGGGGCTACACCTTC. Translated, it gives CASSYSGWGYTF.

V usage is TRBV4-1 and J usage is TRBJ2-2, with a weak D call TRBD2 (7 bases). Germline CDR1 and CDR2: MGHRA and YSYEKL. Deletions cut 4 bases from V and 5 bases from J, with 17 bases between. The CDR3 spans 16 residues. The CDR3 DNA reads as TGCGCCAGCAGCCGCCTGAGGGGGGGTAGTACCGGGGAGCTGTTTTTT. This encodes CASSRLRGGSTGELFF.

The gene calls are TRBV7-9 and TRBJ2-3; 7 bases match TRBD1. The germline V gene encodes CDR1 SEHNR and CDR2 FQNEAQ (reference sequence). V dropped 6 bases and J dropped 5; count of bases not matched to a gene: 5. The CDR3 spans 13 residues. The CDR3 spells CASSLNRGDTQYF. CDR3 DNA sequence: TGTGCCAGCAGTCTAAACAGGGGAGATACGCAGTATTTT.

Here the CDR3 DNA reads TGTGCCAGCAGATCTCTCCAGGGGTCGAACACTGAAGCTTTCTTT. This translates into CASRSLQGSNTEAFF. The chain has TRBV11-2 and TRBJ1-1, with a weak D call TRBD1 (6 bases). The germline CDR1 and CDR2 sequences are SGHAT and FQNNGV. The length of the CDR3 is 15 residues. V was pared by 6 bases and J by 1 base, with 15 bases between.

The chain employs TRBV18 and TRBJ2-1; TRBD2 aligns across 11 bases. The germline V gene encodes CDR1 KGHSH and CDR2 LQKENI. The CDR3 consists of 15 residues. With 2 bases clipped from V and 7 bases from J, the junction kept 4 bases outside the gene matches. CDR3: CASSPALAGGNEQFF. CDR3 coding DNA: TGTGCCAGCTCACCAGCTCTAGCGGGGGGTAATGAGCAGTTCTTC.

Only one count was recorded for this clone. An end of the junction does not agree with germline; a read error may underlie this. The sample carries other DNA sequences with the same CDR3. The rearrangement uses TRBV2 and TRBJ1-5; 9 bases align to TRBD1. This CDR3 comprises 16 residues. Germline CDR1 SNHLY, CDR2 FYNNEI. The DNA for the CDR3 is TGCGCCAGCAGTGACCGTGGGGGGGACAGGGTACAGCCCCAGCATTTT. Its protein product is CASSDRGGDRVQPQHF.

The rearrangement uses TRBV11-2 and TRBJ1-1, with 7 bases lining up with TRBD1. The CDR3 runs to 14 residues. Unmatched junction bases numbered 5, after V lost 5 bases and J lost 2 bases. CDR1 and CDR2 (germline): SGHAT, FQNNGV. The CDR3 region has the DNA TGTGCCAGCAGCCTCAGGACAGGAAACACTGAAGCTTTCTTT. Its translation: CASSLRTGNTEAFF.

This CDR3 is CASSLGGQTTEAFF. The CDR3 DNA is TGTGCCAGCAGCTTGGGGGGACAGACCACTGAAGCTTTCTTT. The V and J genes are TRBV5-8 and TRBJ1-1, with 7 positions matching TRBD1. Losses at the gene ends were 0 bases for V and 4 bases for J; bases not matched to a gene: 3. The CDR3 has 14 residues. In germline, CDR1 is SGHTS, CDR2 YDEGEE. Full variable domain (rest looked up from reference TRBV5-8 and TRBJ1-1): EAGVTQSPTHLIKTRGQQATLRCSPISGHTSVYWYQQALGLGLQFLLWYDEGEERNRGNFPPRFSGRQFPNYSSELNVNALELEDSALYLCASSLGGQTTEAFFGQGTRLTVV.

The chain has TRBV2 and TRBJ1-4, with D perhaps matching TRBD1 (5 bases). Germline CDR1 is SNHLY and CDR2 is FYNNEI. Trimming shortened V by 6 bases and J by 8 bases, and 13 bases separated the two germline ends. There are 13 residues in the CDR3. The CDR3 region has the DNA TGTGCCAGCAGGGGGGGACTGGGAGAAAAACTGTTTTTT. This gives the protein CASRGGLGEKLFF.